The 22 T cell receptor beta chains below were found in one sample sequenced in a study of CD4 T cells in relation to SARS-CoV-2 and coronaviruses. Which antigens these TCRs recognize remains unknown. Assay: immunoSEQ multiplex PCR; the TCRdb copy retains only in-frame clones and omits some. The repertoire holds about 21,000 clones, with roughly three quarters as singletons. Unexposed donor CD4+ T cells date from 2011-2018, before the COVID-19 pandemic. Isolation of CD4+ T cells took place after around eleven days in culture. Sequenced material: CD4+ T cells from PBMCs, cultured in vitro. These TCRs come from a human donor in good health.

The chain has TRBV10-3 and TRBJ2-7, with 8 positions matching TRBD1. The germline V gene has CDR1 ENHRY and CDR2 SYGVKD. The CDR3 is made up of 13 amino acids. J was trimmed by 2 bases and V by 8 bases; bases with no gene match: 5. For the CDR3, the DNA is TGTGCCATCGAGGGACAGGACACCTACGAGCAGTACTTC. Its translation: CAIEGQDTYEQYF.

The chain combines TRBV20-1 with TRBJ2-7; D gene unclear. Trimming removed 3 bases from V and 2 bases from J, with 5 bases in between. CDR1 and CDR2 (germline): DFQATT, SNEGSKA (reference sequence). The CDR3 length is 11 residues. DNA of the CDR3: TGCAGTGCTAGCGATGCCTACGAGCAGTACTTC. It yields the protein CSASDAYEQYF.

This clone was seen once. This chain uses TRBV15 with TRBJ2-3; D perhaps matches TRBD2 (6 bases). Germline CDR1 reads LNHNV; CDR2 reads YYDKDF (reference sequence). This CDR3 has 15 residues. With 3 bases removed from V and 3 bases from J, the gap between germline ends came to 13 bases. The CDR3 coding sequence is TGTGCCACCAGCAGGCGAGGAGGGAGGACAGATACGCAGTATTTT. Translation: CATSRRGGRTDTQYF.

This clone was observed a single time. The CDR3 is CASSLPQNTEAFF. Here the CDR3 DNA reads TGTGCCAGCAGTTTACCACAGAACACTGAAGCTTTCTTT. The chain carries TRBV28 and TRBJ1-1, with no clear D. Per the germline V gene, CDR1 is MDHEN and CDR2 is SYDVKM. V was clipped by 2 bases and J by 1 base, with 5 bases between them. CDR3 length: 13 amino acids.

The CDR3, as DNA: TGTGCCAGCAGCCAGACAGGGTACGAGCAGTACTTC. Residues: CASSQTGYEQYF. This sequence joins TRBV3-1 (or the pseudogene TRBV3-2) and TRBJ2-7; 7 nucleotides match TRBD1. With V trimmed by 3 bases and J by 4 bases, 0 bases remained unmatched. Germline V gives CDR1 LGHDT, CDR2 YNNKEL (reference sequence). This CDR3 is 12 amino acids long.

This clone was seen a handful of times. V gene TRBV5-5 combines with J gene TRBJ1-2; 9 positions match TRBD1. Germline-derived CDR1 and CDR2 are SGHKS and YYEKEE (reference sequence). The V segment lost 1 base and the J segment 5 bases; nucleotides outside the gene matches: 3. This CDR3 is 14 amino acids long. The CDR3 DNA reads TGTGCCAGCAGCTTGTACAGGGGGCAGTATGGCTACACCTTC. It codes for CASSLYRGQYGYTF.

The V and J genes are TRBV7-3 and TRBJ2-7; D ambiguous. Trimming took off 2 bases at V and 6 bases at J, with 14 bases between the two ends. This CDR3 has 14 residues. Germline values: CDR1 SGHTA, CDR2 FQGTGA. In nucleotides, the CDR3 is TGTGCCAGCAGCTTACTTCACTCGTCGGGCGAGCAGTACTTC. This sequence encodes CASSLLHSSGEQYF. Combining the CDR3 with reference TRBV7-3 and TRBJ2-7 gives the whole variable domain GAGVSQTPSNKVTEKGKYVELRCDPISGHTALYWYRQSLGQGPEFLIYFQGTGAADDSGLPNDRFFAVRPEGSVSTLKIQRTERGDSAVYLCASSLLHSSGEQYFGPGTRLTVT.

This clone has just a few counts. This sequence joins TRBV27 and TRBJ2-7; 10 nucleotides agree with TRBD2. CDR1 and CDR2 (germline): MNHEY, SMNVEV (reference sequence). The CDR3 extends over 13 amino acids. Unmatched junction bases numbered 0, after V lost 4 bases and J lost 3 bases. The CDR3 reads CASSSSGSYEQYF. The CDR3 region has the DNA TGTGCCAGCAGTTCTAGCGGGAGCTACGAGCAGTACTTC.

The chain carries TRBV6-1 and TRBJ2-1; the D is unclear. The length of the CDR3 is 15 residues. V was clipped by 1 base and J by 8 bases, with 15 bases between them. The germline V gene has CDR1 MNHNS and CDR2 SASEGT. In nucleotides, the CDR3 is TGTGCCAGCAGTGAAGAGGATATCCCCGGCGATGAGCAGTTCTTC. Residues: CASSEEDIPGDEQFF.

V gene TRBV5-6 combines with J gene TRBJ2-1; TRBD2 aligns across 10 bases. Germline values: CDR1 SGHDT, CDR2 YYEEEE. The CDR3 contains 16 residues. V gave up 0 bases and J gave up 7 bases; unmatched junction bases: 7. As DNA, the CDR3 is TGTGCCAGCAGCTTGGATCGCGGACTAGCGGTAAATGAGCAGTTCTTC. Translated: CASSLDRGLAVNEQFF.

The rearrangement uses TRBV10-1 and TRBJ2-2, with TRBD1 matching over 11 bases. The germline CDR1 and CDR2 sequences are WNHNN and SYGVQD (reference sequence). The CDR3 consists of 15 residues. After removal of 2 bases from V and 7 bases from J, the junction contained 3 bases not matched to a gene. In DNA, the CDR3 is TGCGCCAGCAGTGAGGGACAGGGGGCGATCGGGGAGCTGTTTTTT. Its translation: CASSEGQGAIGELFF.

The chain joins TRBV18 to TRBJ2-7; 8 bases align to TRBD1. This CDR3 has 14 amino acids. The germline gives CDR1 KGHSH, CDR2 LQKENI. With 3 bases clipped from V and 5 bases from J, the junction kept 6 bases outside the gene matches. The CDR3 nucleotides are TGTGCCAGCTCACCCTCGACAGGGGTCCACGAGCAGTACTTC. It is translated as CASSPSTGVHEQYF.

This clone was detected only a few times. The chain couples TRBV5-8 to TRBJ1-3; no firm D call. With 0 bases removed from V and 3 bases from J, the gap between germline ends came to 10 bases. Germline V gives CDR1 SGHTS, CDR2 YDEGEE. CDR3 length equals 15 residues. CDR3 in DNA: TGTGCCAGCAGCTTGGTTAGCGGCTTTGGAAACACCATATATTTT. Translation gives CASSLVSGFGNTIYF. The full variable domain, rest sourced from reference TRBV5-8 and TRBJ1-3, is EAGVTQSPTHLIKTRGQQATLRCSPISGHTSVYWYQQALGLGLQFLLWYDEGEERNRGNFPPRFSGRQFPNYSSELNVNALELEDSALYLCASSLVSGFGNTIYFGEGSWLTVV.

The DNA for the CDR3 is TGTGCCAGTAGTATATCTGGGCGGCCGAACACTGAAGCTTTCTTT. Translation: CASSISGRPNTEAFF. This chain links TRBV19 with TRBJ1-1, with D unclear. The CDR3 runs 15 residues. Germline lookup yields CDR1 LNHDA and CDR2 SQIVND (reference sequence). The germline V and J ends were trimmed by 2 bases and 1 base, with 11 bases remaining between them.

The DNA for the CDR3 is TGTGCCACCAGATCAGGGGTAATCGGGGAGCTGTTTTTT. Translating it yields CATRSGVIGELFF. The chain employs TRBV24-1 and TRBJ2-2; a weak D match, TRBD1 (6 bases). CDR1 is KGHDR and CDR2 is SFDVKD in the germline V gene. The V end was cut by 7 bases, the J end by 7 bases, with 12 bases between. CDR3 length: 13 residues.

CDR3 loop: CASRQSDMEESYEQYF. The CDR3 region has the DNA TGCGCCAGCAGGCAGTCGGACATGGAAGAATCCTACGAGCAGTACTTC. The rearrangement links TRBV4-1 to TRBJ2-7, with D possibly being TRBD1 (5 bases). V lost 6 bases, J lost 1 base, and 19 bases lay in between. The CDR3 sequence is 16 residues long. Germline V gene lookup returns CDR1 MGHRA and CDR2 YSYEKL.

This clone was recorded once. The chain recombines TRBV2 with TRBJ2-1; D is ambiguous. Trimming took 7 bases from V and 0 from J, leaving 16 bases between them. Germline V gives CDR1 SNHLY, CDR2 FYNNEI. The CDR3 loop spans 16 amino acids. CDR3 DNA: TGTGCCAGCACCGCAATCCGCCTTAGCTCCTACAATGAGCAGTTCTTC. It encodes CASTAIRLSSYNEQFF. The whole variable domain, filled in from reference TRBV2 and TRBJ2-1, reads EPEVTQTPSHQVTQMGQEVILRCVPISNHLYFYWYRQILGQKVEFLVSFYNNEISEKSEIFDDQFSVERPDGSNFTLKIRSTKLEDSAMYFCASTAIRLSSYNEQFFGPGTRLTVL.

The chain carries TRBV6-5 and TRBJ2-7, with D hard to call. Germline V gene sequence: CDR1 MNHEY, CDR2 SVGAGI. Trimming removed 6 bases from V and 0 bases from J, with 9 bases in between. The CDR3 is 13 residues long. The DNA of the CDR3 is TGTGCCAGCAGCGTGGTGAGCTCCTACGAGCAGTACTTC. Translated, it gives CASSVVSSYEQYF.

The chain uses TRBV6-6 and TRBJ1-2; D is ambiguous. This CDR3 contains 15 residues. Per the germline V gene, CDR1 is MNHNY and CDR2 is SVGAGI (reference sequence). Trimming cost V 3 bases and J 2 bases, with 13 bases left between them. The CDR3 loop reads CASSYMVGPNYGYTF. The DNA of the CDR3 is TGTGCCAGCAGTTATATGGTAGGGCCCAACTATGGCTACACCTTC.

This clone was counted a few times. The rearrangement links TRBV3-1 (or the pseudogene TRBV3-2) to TRBJ1-3; D gene ambiguous. V dropped 3 bases and J dropped 0 bases, with 15 bases sitting between them. This CDR3 spans 17 amino acids. Germline lookup yields CDR1 LGHDT and CDR2 YNNKEL (reference sequence). CDR3 sequence: CASSQASFLLSGNTIYF. DNA of the CDR3: TGTGCCAGCAGCCAGGCATCATTCCTCCTCTCTGGAAACACCATATATTTT.

This chain uses TRBV14 with TRBJ2-5, with D maybe TRBD2 (5 bases). Germline CDR1 is SGHDN and CDR2 is FVKESK. The V end lost 4 bases, the J end lost 0 bases, and 12 bases lay between the germline ends. The CDR3 has 15 residues. The CDR3 bases are TGTGCCAGCAGCCCAGAGGGCCCGTACCAAGAGACCCAGTACTTC. Its translation is CASSPEGPYQETQYF.

This clone was seen just once. The chain combines TRBV9 with TRBJ2-1; perhaps TRBD2 as D (6 bases). Deletions cut 1 base from V and 1 base from J, with 15 bases between. This CDR3 has 17 residues. In germline, CDR1 is SGDLS, CDR2 YYNGEE. DNA of the CDR3: TGTGCCAGCAGCGTATCCGGAGGGGCCAATTCCTACAATGAGCAGTTCTTC. It codes for CASSVSGGANSYNEQFF.